This T cell receptor beta chain was observed in a study of blood T cell repertoires in COVID-19. Looking at the study overall: Nucleic acid was either cDNA or gDNA, and it came from T cells, B-cell-depleted T cells, or PBMCs.

The germline CDR1 and CDR2 sequences are SGHVS and FNYEAQ. Trimming stripped 1 base from V and 2 bases from J, with 12 bases between. This CDR3 region has 16 residues. Per the study methods: Reference gene primer amplification gave nucleated cell count estimates. The table came from immunoSEQ multiplex PCR; TCRdb's copy has only in-frame clones and leaves some out. That table furnishes V, J and clone size, whereas the DNA furnished D and trimming. Of some 160,000 clones listed, approximately 83% are singletons. The TCR comes from a man between 65 and 85 years old with active or convalescent COVID-19. This rearrangement joins TRBV7-6 to TRBJ2-1; no definite D call. The material sequenced was peripheral blood. CDR3 in amino acids: CASSLVGRSAYNEQFF. The CDR3 DNA follows: TGTGCCAGCAGCTTAGTGGGCAGATCGGCCTACAATGAGCAGTTCTTC.